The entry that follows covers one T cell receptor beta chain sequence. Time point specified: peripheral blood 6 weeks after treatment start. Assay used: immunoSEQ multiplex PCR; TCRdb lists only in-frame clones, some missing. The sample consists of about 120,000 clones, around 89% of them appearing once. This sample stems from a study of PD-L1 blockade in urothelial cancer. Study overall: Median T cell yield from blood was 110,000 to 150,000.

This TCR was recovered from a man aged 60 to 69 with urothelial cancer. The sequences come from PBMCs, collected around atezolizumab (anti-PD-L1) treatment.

This chain's CDR3 is CASSPDRVPDTGELFF. Here the CDR3 DNA reads TGTGCCAGTAGTCCTGACAGGGTTCCCGACACCGGGGAGCTGTTTTTT. The chain couples TRBV19 to TRBJ2-2, with 7 bases fitting TRBD1. The CDR3 is made up of 16 amino acids. Germline CDR1 reads LNHDA; CDR2 reads SQIVND (reference sequence). The trim removed 5 bases at V and 3 bases at J, leaving 9 bases unmatched.